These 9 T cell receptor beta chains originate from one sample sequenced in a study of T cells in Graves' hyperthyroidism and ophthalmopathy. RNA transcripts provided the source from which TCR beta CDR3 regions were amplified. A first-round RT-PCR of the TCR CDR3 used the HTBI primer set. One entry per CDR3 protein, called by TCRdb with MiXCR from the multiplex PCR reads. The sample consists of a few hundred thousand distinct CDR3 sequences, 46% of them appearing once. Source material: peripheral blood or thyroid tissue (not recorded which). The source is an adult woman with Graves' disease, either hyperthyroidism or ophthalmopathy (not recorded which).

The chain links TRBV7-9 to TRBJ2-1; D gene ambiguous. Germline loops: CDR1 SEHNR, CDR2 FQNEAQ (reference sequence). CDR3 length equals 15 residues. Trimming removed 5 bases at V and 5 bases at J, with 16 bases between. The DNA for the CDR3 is TGTGCCAGCAGCCCCTGGGTAGTGGTCGACAATGAGCAGTTCTTC. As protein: CASSPWVVVDNEQFF.

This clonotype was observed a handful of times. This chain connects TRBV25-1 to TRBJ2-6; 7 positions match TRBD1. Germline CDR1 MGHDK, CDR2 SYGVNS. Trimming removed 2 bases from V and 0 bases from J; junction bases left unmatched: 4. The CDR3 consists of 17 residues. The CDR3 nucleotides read TGTGCCAGCAGTGAAACGACAGGGCGCTCTGGGGCCAACGTCCTGACTTTC. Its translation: CASSETTGRSGANVLTF. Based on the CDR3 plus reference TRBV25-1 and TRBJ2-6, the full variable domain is EADIYQTPRYLVIGTGKKITLECSQTMGHDKMYWYQQDPGMELHLIHYSYGVNSTEKGDLSSESTVSRIRTEHFPLTLESARPSHTSQYLCASSETTGRSGANVLTFGAGSRLTVL.

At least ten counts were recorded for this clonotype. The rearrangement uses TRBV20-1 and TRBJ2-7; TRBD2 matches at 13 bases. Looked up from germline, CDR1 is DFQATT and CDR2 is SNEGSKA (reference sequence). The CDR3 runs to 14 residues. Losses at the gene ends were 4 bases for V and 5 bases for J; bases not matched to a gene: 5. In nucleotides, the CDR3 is TGCAGTGCTACCAGGACTAGCGGGAGTGACGAGCAGTACTTC. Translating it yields CSATRTSGSDEQYF.

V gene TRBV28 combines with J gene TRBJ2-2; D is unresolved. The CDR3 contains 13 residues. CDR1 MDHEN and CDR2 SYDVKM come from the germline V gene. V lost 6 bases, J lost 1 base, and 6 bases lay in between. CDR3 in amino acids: CASRLQNTGELFF. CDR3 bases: TGTGCCAGCAGACTACAGAACACCGGGGAGCTGTTTTTT.

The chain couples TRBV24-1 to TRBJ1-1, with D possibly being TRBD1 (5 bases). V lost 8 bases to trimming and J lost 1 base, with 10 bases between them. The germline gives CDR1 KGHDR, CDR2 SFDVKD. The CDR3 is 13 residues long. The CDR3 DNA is TGTGCCACCAAGGACCAGGGGAACACTGAAGCTTTCTTT. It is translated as CATKDQGNTEAFF.

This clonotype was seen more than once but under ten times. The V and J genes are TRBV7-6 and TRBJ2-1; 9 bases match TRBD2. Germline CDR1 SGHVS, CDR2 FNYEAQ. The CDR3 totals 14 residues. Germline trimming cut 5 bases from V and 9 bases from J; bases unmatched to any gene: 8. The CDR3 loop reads CASSLQTTSGEQFF. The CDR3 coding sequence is TGTGCCAGCAGCCTCCAGACGACTAGCGGTGAGCAGTTCTTC.

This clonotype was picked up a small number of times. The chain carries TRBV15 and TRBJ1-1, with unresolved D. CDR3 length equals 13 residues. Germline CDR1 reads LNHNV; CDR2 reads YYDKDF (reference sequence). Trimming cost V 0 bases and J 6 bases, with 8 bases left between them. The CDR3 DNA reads TGTGCCACCAGCAGAGACCCGCAGGCTGAAGCTTTCTTT. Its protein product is CATSRDPQAEAFF. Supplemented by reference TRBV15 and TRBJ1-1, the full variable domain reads DAMVIQNPRYQVTQFGKPVTLSCSQTLNHNVMYWYQQKSSQAPKLLFHYYDKDFNNEADTPDNFQSRRPNTSFCFLDIRSPGLGDTAMYLCATSRDPQAEAFFGQGTRLTVV.

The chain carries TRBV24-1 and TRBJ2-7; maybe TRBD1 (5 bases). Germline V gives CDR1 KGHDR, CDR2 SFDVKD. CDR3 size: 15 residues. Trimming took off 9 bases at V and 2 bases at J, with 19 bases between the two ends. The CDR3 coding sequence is TGTGCCACCCCCCCGGTCCGAAGGGGAACCTACGAGCAGTACTTC. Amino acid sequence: CATPPVRRGTYEQYF.

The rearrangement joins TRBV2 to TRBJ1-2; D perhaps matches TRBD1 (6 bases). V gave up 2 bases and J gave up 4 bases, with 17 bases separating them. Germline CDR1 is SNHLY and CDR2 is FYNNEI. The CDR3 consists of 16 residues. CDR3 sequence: CASSESHRGAGYGYTF. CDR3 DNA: TGTGCCAGCAGTGAAAGCCATCGGGGGGCTGGCTATGGCTACACCTTC. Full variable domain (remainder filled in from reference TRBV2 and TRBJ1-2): EPEVTQTPSHQVTQMGQEVILRCVPISNHLYFYWYRQILGQKVEFLVSFYNNEISEKSEIFDDQFSVERPDGSNFTLKIRSTKLEDSAMYFCASSESHRGAGYGYTFGSGTRLTVV.